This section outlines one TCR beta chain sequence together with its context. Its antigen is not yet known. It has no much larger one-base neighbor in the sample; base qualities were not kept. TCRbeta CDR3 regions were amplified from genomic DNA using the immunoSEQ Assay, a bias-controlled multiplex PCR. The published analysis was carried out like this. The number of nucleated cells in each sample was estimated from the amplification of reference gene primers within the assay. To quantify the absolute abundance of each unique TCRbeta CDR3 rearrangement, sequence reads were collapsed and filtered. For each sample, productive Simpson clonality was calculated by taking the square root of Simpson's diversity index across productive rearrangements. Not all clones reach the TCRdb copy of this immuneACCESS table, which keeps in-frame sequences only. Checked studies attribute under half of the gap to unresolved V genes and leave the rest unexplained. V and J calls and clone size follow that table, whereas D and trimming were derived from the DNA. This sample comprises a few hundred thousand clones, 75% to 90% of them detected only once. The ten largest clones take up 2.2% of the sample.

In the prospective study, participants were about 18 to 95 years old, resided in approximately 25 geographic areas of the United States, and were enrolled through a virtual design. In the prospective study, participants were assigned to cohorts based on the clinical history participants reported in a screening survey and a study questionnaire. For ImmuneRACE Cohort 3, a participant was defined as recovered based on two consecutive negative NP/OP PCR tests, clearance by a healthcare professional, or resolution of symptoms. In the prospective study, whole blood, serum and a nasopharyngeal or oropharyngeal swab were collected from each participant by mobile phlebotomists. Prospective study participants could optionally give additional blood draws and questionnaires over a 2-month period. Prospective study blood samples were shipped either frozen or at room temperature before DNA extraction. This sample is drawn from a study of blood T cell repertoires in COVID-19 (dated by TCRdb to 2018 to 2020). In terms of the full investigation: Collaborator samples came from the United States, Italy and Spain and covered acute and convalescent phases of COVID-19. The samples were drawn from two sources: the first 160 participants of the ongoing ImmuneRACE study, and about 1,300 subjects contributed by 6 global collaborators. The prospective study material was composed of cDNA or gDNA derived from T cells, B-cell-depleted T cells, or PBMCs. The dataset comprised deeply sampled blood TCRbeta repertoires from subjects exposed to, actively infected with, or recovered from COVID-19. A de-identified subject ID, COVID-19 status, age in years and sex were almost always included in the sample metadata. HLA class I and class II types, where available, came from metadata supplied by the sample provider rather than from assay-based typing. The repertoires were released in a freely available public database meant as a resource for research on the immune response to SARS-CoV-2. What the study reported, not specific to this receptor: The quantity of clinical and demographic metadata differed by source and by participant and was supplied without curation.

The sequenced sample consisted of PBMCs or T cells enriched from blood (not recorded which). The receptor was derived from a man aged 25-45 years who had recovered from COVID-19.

The CDR3 in this case is CASSIFLLTGDQPQHF. The DNA is TGTGCCAGTAGTATCTTTCTTTTGACAGGGGATCAGCCCCAGCATTTT. Recombination connected TRBV19 to TRBJ1-5, with 8 middle bases fitting TRBD1. CDR1 and CDR2 (LNHDA, SQIVND) derive from the germline V gene (reference sequence). From the cysteine through the phenylalanine, the CDR3 covers 16 amino acids. Here the CDR3 DNA is all that survives: 48 bases in frame from base 1. V is cut back by 3 bases and J by 5 bases, with 9 bases in the junction unmatched. Here the CDR3 is joined to the reference TRBV19 and TRBJ1-5 genes, and the full variable domain is: DGGITQSPKYLFRKEGQNVTLSCEQNLNHDAMYWYRQDPGQGLRLIYYSQIVNDFQKGDIAEGYSVSREKKESFPLTVTSAQKNPTAFYLCASSIFLLTGDQPQHFGDGTRLSIL.